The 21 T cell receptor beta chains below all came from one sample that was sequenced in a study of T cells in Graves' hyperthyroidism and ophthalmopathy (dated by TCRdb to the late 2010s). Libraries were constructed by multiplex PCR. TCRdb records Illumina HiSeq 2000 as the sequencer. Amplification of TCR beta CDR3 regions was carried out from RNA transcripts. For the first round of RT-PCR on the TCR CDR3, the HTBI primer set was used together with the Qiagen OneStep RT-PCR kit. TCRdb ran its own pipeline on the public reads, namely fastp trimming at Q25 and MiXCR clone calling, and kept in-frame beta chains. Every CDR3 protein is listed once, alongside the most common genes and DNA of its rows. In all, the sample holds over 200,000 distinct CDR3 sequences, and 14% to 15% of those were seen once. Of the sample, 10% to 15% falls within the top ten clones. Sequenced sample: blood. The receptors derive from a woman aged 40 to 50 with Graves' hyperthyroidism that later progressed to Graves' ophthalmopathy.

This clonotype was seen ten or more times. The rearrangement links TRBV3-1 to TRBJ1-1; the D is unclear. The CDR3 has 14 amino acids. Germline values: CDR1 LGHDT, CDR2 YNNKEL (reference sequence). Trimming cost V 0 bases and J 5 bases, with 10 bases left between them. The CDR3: CASSQDLEGTEAFF. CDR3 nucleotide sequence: TGTGCCAGCAGCCAAGATCTGGAGGGAACTGAAGCTTTCTTT.

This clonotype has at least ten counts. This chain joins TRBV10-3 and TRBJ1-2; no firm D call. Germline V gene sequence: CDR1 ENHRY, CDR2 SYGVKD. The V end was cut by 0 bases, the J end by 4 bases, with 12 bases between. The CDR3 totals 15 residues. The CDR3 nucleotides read TGTGCCATCAGTGAGTCGTGGCAGACCCTCTATGGCTACACCTTC. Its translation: CAISESWQTLYGYTF.

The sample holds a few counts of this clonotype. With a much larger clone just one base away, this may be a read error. DNA for the CDR3: TGTGCCAGCAGCTTGTCCTGGCCTTCCGGGACGCTTAACTATGGCTACACCTTC. Its protein is CASSLSWPSGTLNYGYTF. The chain uses TRBV5-4 and TRBJ1-2, with D tentatively TRBD1 (5 bases). Trimming removed 1 base from V and 1 base from J, with 20 bases in between. From germline, CDR1 is SGHNT and CDR2 YYREEE (reference sequence). The CDR3 is 18 amino acids.

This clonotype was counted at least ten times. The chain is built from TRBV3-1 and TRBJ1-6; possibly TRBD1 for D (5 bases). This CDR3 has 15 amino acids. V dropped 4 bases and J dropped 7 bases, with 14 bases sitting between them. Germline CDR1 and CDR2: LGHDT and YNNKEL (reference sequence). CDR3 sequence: CASSPRTLKNSPLHF. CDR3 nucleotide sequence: TGTGCCAGCAGCCCTCGGACACTGAAGAATTCACCCCTCCACTTT.

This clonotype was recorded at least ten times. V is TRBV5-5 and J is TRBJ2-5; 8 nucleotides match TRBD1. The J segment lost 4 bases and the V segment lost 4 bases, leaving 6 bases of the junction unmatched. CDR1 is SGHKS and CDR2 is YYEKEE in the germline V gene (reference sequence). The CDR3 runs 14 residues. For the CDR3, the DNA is TGTGCCAGCAGCCGAACCAGGGGGCTAGAGACCCAGTACTTC. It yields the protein CASSRTRGLETQYF.

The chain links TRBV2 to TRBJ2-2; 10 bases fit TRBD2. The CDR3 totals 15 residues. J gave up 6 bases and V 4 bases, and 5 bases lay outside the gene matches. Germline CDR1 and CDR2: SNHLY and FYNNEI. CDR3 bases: TGTGCCAGCAGTGTGGCTAGCGGGAGTTCCGGGGAGCTGTTTTTT. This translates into CASSVASGSSGELFF.

Here the CDR3 DNA reads TGTGCCAGCGACGGACAGAACACCGGGGAGCTGTTTTTT. This sequence encodes CASDGQNTGELFF. V usage is TRBV28 and J usage is TRBJ2-2; D perhaps matches TRBD1 (5 bases). Germline values: CDR1 MDHEN, CDR2 SYDVKM. The CDR3 is 13 residues long. Trimming took 8 bases from V and 1 from J, leaving 8 bases between them.

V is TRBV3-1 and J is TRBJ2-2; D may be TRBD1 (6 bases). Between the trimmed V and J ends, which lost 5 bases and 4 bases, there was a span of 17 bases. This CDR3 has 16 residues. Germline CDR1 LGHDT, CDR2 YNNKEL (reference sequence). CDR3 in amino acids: CASSAHPGTPTGELFF. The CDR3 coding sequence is TGTGCCAGCAGCGCCCACCCCGGGACACCCACCGGGGAGCTGTTTTTT.

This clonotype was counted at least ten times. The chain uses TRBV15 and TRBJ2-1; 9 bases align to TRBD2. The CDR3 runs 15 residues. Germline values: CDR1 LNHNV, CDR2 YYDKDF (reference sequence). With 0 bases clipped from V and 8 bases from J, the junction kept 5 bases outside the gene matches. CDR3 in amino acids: CATSRERGGYDEQFF. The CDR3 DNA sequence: TGTGCCACCAGCAGAGAGCGGGGGGGTTACGATGAGCAGTTCTTC.

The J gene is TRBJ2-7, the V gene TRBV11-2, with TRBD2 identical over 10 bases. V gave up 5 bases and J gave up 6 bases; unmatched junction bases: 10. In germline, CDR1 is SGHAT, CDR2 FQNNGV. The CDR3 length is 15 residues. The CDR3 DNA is TGTGCCAGCAGCATCCCGGGACTAGCGCTGTCCGAGCAGTACTTC. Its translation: CASSIPGLALSEQYF. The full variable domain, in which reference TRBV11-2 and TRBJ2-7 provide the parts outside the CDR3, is EAGVAQSPRYKIIEKRQSVAFWCNPISGHATLYWYQQILGQGPKLLIQFQNNGVVDDSQLPKDRFSAERLKGVDSTLKIQPAKLEDSAVYLCASSIPGLALSEQYFGPGTRLTVT.

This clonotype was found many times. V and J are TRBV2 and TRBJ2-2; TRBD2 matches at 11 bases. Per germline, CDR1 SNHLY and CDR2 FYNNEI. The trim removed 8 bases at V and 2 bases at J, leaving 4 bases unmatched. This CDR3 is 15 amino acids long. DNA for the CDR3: TGTGCCAGCCTGGGACTAGCGGATAACACCGGGGAGCTGTTTTTT. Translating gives CASLGLADNTGELFF.

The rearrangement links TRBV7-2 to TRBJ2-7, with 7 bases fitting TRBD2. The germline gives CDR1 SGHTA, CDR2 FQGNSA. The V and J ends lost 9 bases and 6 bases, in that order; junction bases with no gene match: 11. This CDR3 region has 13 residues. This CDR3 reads CASLPFGGSEQYF. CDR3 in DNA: TGTGCCAGTCTCCCATTCGGGGGGAGCGAGCAGTACTTC.

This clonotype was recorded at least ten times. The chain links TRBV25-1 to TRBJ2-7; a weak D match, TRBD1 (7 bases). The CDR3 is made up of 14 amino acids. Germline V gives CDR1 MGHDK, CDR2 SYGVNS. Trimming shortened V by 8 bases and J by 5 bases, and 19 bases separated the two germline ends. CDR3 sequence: CASSGVRGVHEQYF. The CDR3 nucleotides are TGTGCCAGCTCGGGGGTCAGGGGGGTCCACGAGCAGTACTTC.

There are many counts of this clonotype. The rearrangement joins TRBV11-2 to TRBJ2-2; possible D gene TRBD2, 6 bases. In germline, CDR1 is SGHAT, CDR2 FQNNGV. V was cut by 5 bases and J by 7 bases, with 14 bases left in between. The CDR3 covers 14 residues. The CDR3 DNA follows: TGTGCCAGCAGCACCCGACTAGGCAGCGGGGAGCTGTTTTTT. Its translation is CASSTRLGSGELFF.

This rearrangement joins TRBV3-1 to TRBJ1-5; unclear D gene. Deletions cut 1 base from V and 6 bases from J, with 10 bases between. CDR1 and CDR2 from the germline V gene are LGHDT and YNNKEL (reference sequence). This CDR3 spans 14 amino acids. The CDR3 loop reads CASSQVTDSQPQHF. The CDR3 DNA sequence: TGTGCCAGCAGCCAAGTAACTGACTCTCAGCCCCAGCATTTT.

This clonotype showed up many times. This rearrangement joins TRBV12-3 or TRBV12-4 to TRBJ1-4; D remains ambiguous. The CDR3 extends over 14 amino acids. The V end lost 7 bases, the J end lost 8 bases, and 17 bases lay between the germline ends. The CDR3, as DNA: TGTGCCAGCACTCTACAGTACATGAAGGAAAAACTGTTTTTT. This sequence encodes CASTLQYMKEKLFF.

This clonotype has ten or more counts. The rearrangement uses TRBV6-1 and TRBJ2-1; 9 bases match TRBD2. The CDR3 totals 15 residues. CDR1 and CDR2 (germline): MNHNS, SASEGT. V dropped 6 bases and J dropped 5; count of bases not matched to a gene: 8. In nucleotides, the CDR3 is TGTGCCAGCAGGGGGAATAGCGGGAGAAACAATGAGCAGTTCTTC. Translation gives CASRGNSGRNNEQFF.

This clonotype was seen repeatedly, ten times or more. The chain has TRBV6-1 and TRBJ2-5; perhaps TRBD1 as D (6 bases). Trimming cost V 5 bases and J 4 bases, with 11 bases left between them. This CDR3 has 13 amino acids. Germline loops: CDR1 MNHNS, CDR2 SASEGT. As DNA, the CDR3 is TGTGCCAGCAGTTTACAGGGAACAGAGACCCAGTACTTC. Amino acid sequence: CASSLQGTETQYF.

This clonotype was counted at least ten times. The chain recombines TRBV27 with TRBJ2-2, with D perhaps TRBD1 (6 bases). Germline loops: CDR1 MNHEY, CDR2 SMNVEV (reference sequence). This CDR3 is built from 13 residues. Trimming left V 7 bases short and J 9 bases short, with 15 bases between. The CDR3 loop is CASTRMDSRELFF. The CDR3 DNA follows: TGTGCCAGCACTAGGATGGACAGCCGGGAGCTGTTTTTT.

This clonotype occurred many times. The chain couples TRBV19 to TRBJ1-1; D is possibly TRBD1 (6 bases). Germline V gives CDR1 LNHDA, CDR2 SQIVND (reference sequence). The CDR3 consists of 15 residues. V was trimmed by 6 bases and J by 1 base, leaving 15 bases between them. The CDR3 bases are TGTGCCAGTAGCGACACGGGACACTGGAACACTGAAGCTTTCTTT. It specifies CASSDTGHWNTEAFF.

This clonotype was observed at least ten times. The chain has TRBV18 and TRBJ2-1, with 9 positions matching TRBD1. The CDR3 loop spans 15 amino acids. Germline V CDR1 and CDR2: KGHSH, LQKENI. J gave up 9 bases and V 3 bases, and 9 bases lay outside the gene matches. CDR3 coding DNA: TGTGCCAGCTCACCTTACGCCGGGACAGGGACTGAGCAGTTCTTC. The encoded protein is CASSPYAGTGTEQFF.